Listed here are 21 T cell receptor beta chains from one sample, sequenced in a study of T cells after somatic rescue of genetic block. Data came from immunoSEQ multiplex PCR; TCRdb stores just in-frame clones and leaves some out. The repertoire holds more than 65,000 clones, with roughly 88% as singletons. The sequenced material came from peripheral blood mononuclear cells (PBMCs). Receptors were obtained from a man between 25 and 39 years old.

The rearrangement uses TRBV6-1 and TRBJ2-2; D remains unclear. This CDR3 has 13 amino acids. CDR1 MNHNS and CDR2 SASEGT come from the germline V gene. With 4 bases removed from V and 3 bases from J, the gap between germline ends came to 6 bases. The CDR3 sequence: CASSVSYTGELFF. CDR3 coding DNA: TGTGCCAGCAGTGTGTCCTACACCGGGGAGCTGTTTTTT.

The chain uses TRBV7-9 and TRBJ1-2, with D unresolved. The CDR3 runs 13 residues. V was shortened by 0 bases and J by 8 bases, with 10 bases between the two germline ends. Germline V gene lookup returns CDR1 SEHNR and CDR2 FQNEAQ (reference sequence). The CDR3 nucleotides are TGTGCCAGCAGCTTAGCGGGGAAGTGGGGCTACACCTTC. Translation: CASSLAGKWGYTF.

Of note for this clone: The sample holds other DNA sequences that translate to the same CDR3. This chain links TRBV2 with TRBJ1-5, with 8 bases fitting TRBD1. V dropped 4 bases and J dropped 4; count of bases not matched to a gene: 0. Germline V gene lookup returns CDR1 SNHLY and CDR2 FYNNEI. There are 13 residues in the CDR3. In DNA, the CDR3 is TGTGCCAGCAGTGGACAGGGGAATCAGCCCCAGCATTTT. Translation: CASSGQGNQPQHF.

The rearrangement uses TRBV25-1 and TRBJ2-1; D possibly corresponds to TRBD1 (6 bases). Germline V gene sequence: CDR1 MGHDK, CDR2 SYGVNS. The CDR3 contains 13 residues. V lost 5 bases and J lost 4, with 9 bases in between. The DNA for the CDR3 is TGTGCCAGCAGTACTGGACAGTACAATGAGCAGTTCTTC. It yields the protein CASSTGQYNEQFF.

V and J are TRBV10-3 and TRBJ1-2, with TRBD1 matching over 10 bases. After removal of 7 bases from V and 6 bases from J, the junction contained 5 bases not matched to a gene. The CDR3 runs to 13 residues. Germline V gene sequence: CDR1 ENHRY, CDR2 SYGVKD. CDR3 sequence: CAITKTGGDGYTF. CDR3 nucleotides: TGTGCCATCACCAAGACAGGGGGCGATGGCTACACCTTC.

This sequence joins TRBV7-9 and TRBJ2-4, with a tentative D call TRBD1 (5 bases). Germline V gives CDR1 SEHNR, CDR2 FQNEAQ (reference sequence). Trimming removed 5 bases from V and 7 bases from J, with 18 bases in between. CDR3 size: 15 residues. CDR3 sequence: CASSARQRPDNIQYF. In DNA, the CDR3 is TGTGCCAGCAGCGCCCGACAGAGGCCAGACAACATTCAGTACTTC.

This chain links TRBV28 with TRBJ1-2; the D is unclear. Germline CDR1 MDHEN, CDR2 SYDVKM. This CDR3 has 17 amino acids. V lost 5 bases to trimming and J lost 6 bases, with 25 bases between them. CDR3 DNA sequence: TGTGCCAGCAGTCCGGCACGGGCGGTCCCTGGGGTAGATGGCTACACCTTC. Translation gives CASSPARAVPGVDGYTF.

V gene TRBV13 combines with J gene TRBJ2-2; no reliable D call. The germline V and J ends were trimmed by 5 bases and 3 bases, with 19 bases remaining between them. Per the germline V gene, CDR1 is PRHDT and CDR2 is FYEKMQ (reference sequence). The length of the CDR3 is 17 residues. This CDR3 reads CASSLSRELGDTGELFF. For the CDR3, the DNA is TGTGCCAGCAGCCTGTCTAGGGAACTTGGGGACACCGGGGAGCTGTTTTTT.

The CDR3 coding sequence is TGTGCCAGCAGCTTGGACACTATGCAGCCCCAGCATTTT. Its protein product is CASSLDTMQPQHF. The V and J genes are TRBV7-3 and TRBJ1-5; the D gene is possibly TRBD1 (5 bases). The CDR3 totals 13 residues. V lost 3 bases, J lost 7 bases, and 10 bases lay in between. Germline V gene lookup returns CDR1 SGHTA and CDR2 FQGTGA.

V and J are TRBV20-1 and TRBJ1-2; no clear D. This CDR3 has 9 amino acids. With 4 bases removed from V and 8 bases from J, the gap between germline ends came to 5 bases. Germline V gene data show CDR1 as DFQATT and CDR2 as SNEGSKA (reference sequence). CDR3 in DNA: TGCAGTGCTAAACTCGGCTACACCTTC. As protein: CSAKLGYTF.

This rearrangement joins TRBV2 to TRBJ2-7; 7 nucleotides align to TRBD1. V lost 3 bases and J lost 2; bases outside the gene matches: 4. Germline-derived CDR1 and CDR2 are SNHLY and FYNNEI. CDR3 length equals 14 residues. CDR3 sequence: CASSEDRPTYEQYF. CDR3 nucleotides: TGTGCCAGCAGTGAGGACAGGCCAACCTACGAGCAGTACTTC.

The rearrangement uses TRBV28 and TRBJ2-1; D remains unclear. The V gene's germline CDR1 is MDHEN and CDR2 SYDVKM. V was shortened by 1 base and J by 0 bases, with 4 bases between the two germline ends. The CDR3 length is 14 residues. This CDR3 is CASSLSNSYNEQFF. CDR3 in DNA: TGTGCCAGCAGTTTATCCAACTCCTACAATGAGCAGTTCTTC.

The rearrangement joins TRBV28 to TRBJ1-2; D not certain. V gave up 7 bases and J gave up 4 bases, with 16 bases separating them. CDR3 length: 14 amino acids. The V gene's germline CDR1 is MDHEN and CDR2 SYDVKM. Here the CDR3 DNA reads TGTGCCAGCATCACATCCGACGGACCCTATGGCTACACCTTC. As protein: CASITSDGPYGYTF.

This clone was recorded a few times. This sequence joins TRBV11-2 and TRBJ1-5; D gene ambiguous. CDR1 is SGHAT and CDR2 is FQNNGV in the germline V gene. The CDR3 is 11 amino acids. V was cut by 1 base and J by 9 bases, with 4 bases left in between. CDR3 amino acids: CASSLVRPQHF. The CDR3 DNA follows: TGTGCCAGCAGCTTAGTTCGGCCCCAGCATTTT.

The chain recombines TRBV18 with TRBJ2-7; possible D gene TRBD2, 5 bases. This CDR3 spans 14 amino acids. V gave up 2 bases and J gave up 5 bases, with 13 bases separating them. Germline CDR1 reads KGHSH; CDR2 reads LQKENI. The CDR3: CASSPTSGRNEQYF. CDR3 DNA sequence: TGTGCCAGCTCACCAACTAGTGGTAGGAACGAGCAGTACTTC.

V is TRBV7-8 and J is TRBJ2-1; perhaps TRBD1 as D (6 bases). Trimming cost V 5 bases and J 5 bases, with 19 bases left between them. There are 16 residues in the CDR3. CDR1 SGHVS and CDR2 FQNEAQ come from the germline V gene. The CDR3 here is CASSRHQGMGDNEQFF. The CDR3 DNA reads TGTGCCAGCAGCCGGCATCAGGGGATGGGAGACAATGAGCAGTTCTTC.

This clone was counted between two and nine times. V usage is TRBV19 and J usage is TRBJ1-6; TRBD1 is a possible D gene (5 bases). Trimming pared 8 bases from V and 10 bases from J, leaving 21 bases between. The CDR3 is 15 residues long. Germline lookup yields CDR1 LNHDA and CDR2 SQIVND (reference sequence). The CDR3 coding sequence is TGTGCCAGTCACACCTTGGCGGGCAGGGACTCACCCCTCCACTTT. Translating gives CASHTLAGRDSPLHF.

The V and J genes are TRBV6-4 and TRBJ2-1; TRBD1 might be the D (6 bases). Germline V CDR1 and CDR2: MRHNA, SNTAGT. V lost 6 bases and J 2 bases, leaving 11 bases between the germline ends. The CDR3 runs 14 residues. Here the CDR3 DNA reads TGTGCCAGCAGCCACAGGGTTCCCTACAATGAGCAGTTCTTC. This translates into CASSHRVPYNEQFF.

The CDR3 region has the DNA TGTGCCGTAGGAGGGAGGGGTACAGATACGCAGTATTTT. Translating gives CAVGGRGTDTQYF. This rearrangement joins TRBV6-5 to TRBJ2-3, with 7 bases matching TRBD2. The CDR3 loop spans 13 amino acids. Germline assignment: CDR1 MNHEY and CDR2 SVGAGI. Trimming cost V 11 bases and J 3 bases; bases outside gene matches: 8.

CDR3 in amino acids: CASSPGGTGETGELFF. The CDR3 DNA sequence: TGTGCCAGCTCACCAGGGGGTACAGGAGAAACCGGGGAGCTGTTTTTT. The chain employs TRBV18 and TRBJ2-2; D is possibly TRBD1 or TRBD2 (5 bases each). Per the germline V gene, CDR1 is KGHSH and CDR2 is LQKENI. Trimming removed 2 bases from V and 5 bases from J, with 15 bases in between. CDR3 length: 16 amino acids. Complete variable domain (other parts from reference TRBV18 and TRBJ2-2): NAGVMQNPRHLVRRRGQEARLRCSPMKGHSHVYWYRQLPEEGLKFMVYLQKENIIDESGMPKERFSAEFPKEGPSILRIQQVVRGDSAAYFCASSPGGTGETGELFFGEGSRLTVL.

The rearrangement uses TRBV11-2 and TRBJ2-7; D possibly corresponds to TRBD1 (6 bases). The ends were cut back, 5 bases at V and 2 bases at J, with 13 bases in the middle. The germline V gene encodes CDR1 SGHAT and CDR2 FQNNGV. The length of the CDR3 is 14 residues. The CDR3 spells CASSPRQAAYEQYF. CDR3 nucleotides: TGTGCCAGCAGCCCCAGACAGGCGGCCTACGAGCAGTACTTC.